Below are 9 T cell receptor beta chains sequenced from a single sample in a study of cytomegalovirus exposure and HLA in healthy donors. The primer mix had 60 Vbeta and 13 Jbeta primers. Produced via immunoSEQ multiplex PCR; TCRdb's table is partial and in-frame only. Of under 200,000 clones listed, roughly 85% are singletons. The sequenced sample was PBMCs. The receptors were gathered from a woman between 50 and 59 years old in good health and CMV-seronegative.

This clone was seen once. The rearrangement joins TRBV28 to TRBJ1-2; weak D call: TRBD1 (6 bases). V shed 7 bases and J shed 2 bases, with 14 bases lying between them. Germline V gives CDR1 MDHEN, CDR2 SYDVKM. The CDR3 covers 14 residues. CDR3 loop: CASKEQGPNYGYTF. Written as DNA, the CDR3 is TGTGCCAGCAAAGAACAGGGTCCCAACTATGGCTACACCTTC.

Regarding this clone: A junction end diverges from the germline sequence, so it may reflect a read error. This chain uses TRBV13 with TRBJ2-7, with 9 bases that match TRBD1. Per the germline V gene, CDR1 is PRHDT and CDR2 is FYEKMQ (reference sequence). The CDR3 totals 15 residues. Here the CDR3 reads CASSIGGQGIHEQYF. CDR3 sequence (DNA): TGTGCCAGCAGCATAGGGGGACAGGGAATCCACGAGCAGTACTTC.

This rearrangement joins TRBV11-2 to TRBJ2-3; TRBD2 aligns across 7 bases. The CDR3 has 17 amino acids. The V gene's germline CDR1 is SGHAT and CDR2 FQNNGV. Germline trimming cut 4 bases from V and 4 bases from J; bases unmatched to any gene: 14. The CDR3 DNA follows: TGTGCCAGCAGCTCGATCATGGGGGGGGATCGATCAGATACGCAGTATTTT. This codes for CASSSIMGGDRSDTQYF.

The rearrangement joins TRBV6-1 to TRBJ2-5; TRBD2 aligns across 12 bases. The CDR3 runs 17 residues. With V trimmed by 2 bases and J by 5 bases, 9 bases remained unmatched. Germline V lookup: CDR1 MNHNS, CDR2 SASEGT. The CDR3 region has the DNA TGTGCCAGCAGTGAAACCAGACTAGCGGGAGTTCAGGAGACCCAGTACTTC. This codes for CASSETRLAGVQETQYF.

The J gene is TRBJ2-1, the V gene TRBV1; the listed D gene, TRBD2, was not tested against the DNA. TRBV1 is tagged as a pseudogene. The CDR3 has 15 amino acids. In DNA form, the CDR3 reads TGCACCAGCAGCCGATTCACTGGAGTGGACAATGAGCAGTTCTTC. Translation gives CTSSRFTGVDNEQFF.

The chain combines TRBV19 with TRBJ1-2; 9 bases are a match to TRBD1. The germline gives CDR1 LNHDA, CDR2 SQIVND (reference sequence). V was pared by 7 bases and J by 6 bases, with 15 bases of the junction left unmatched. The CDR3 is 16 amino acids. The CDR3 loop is CASKPPPGQGGDGYTF. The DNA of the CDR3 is TGTGCCAGTAAGCCCCCCCCGGGACAGGGTGGAGATGGCTACACCTTC.

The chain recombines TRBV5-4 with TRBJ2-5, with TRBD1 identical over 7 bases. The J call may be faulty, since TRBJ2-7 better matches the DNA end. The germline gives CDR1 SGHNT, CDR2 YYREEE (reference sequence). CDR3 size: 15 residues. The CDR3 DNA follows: TGTGCCAGCAGCGAAAGGACAGGAGTGGTTCGCGAGCAGTACTTC. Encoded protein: CASSERTGVVREQYF.

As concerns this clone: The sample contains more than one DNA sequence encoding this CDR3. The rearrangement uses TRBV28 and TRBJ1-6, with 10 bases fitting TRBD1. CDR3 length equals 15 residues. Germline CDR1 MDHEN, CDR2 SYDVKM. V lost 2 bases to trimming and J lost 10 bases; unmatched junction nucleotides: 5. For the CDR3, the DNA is TGTGCCAGCAGTTTACCGGGACAGGGGAACTCACCCCTCCACTTT. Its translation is CASSLPGQGNSPLHF.

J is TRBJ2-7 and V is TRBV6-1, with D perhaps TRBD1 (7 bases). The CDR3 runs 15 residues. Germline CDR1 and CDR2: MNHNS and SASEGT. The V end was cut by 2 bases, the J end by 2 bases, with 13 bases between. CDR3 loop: CASSERQGGPYEQYF. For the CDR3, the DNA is TGTGCCAGCAGTGAACGGCAGGGGGGTCCCTACGAGCAGTACTTC.